These T cell receptor beta chains were read from a single sample in a study of cytomegalovirus exposure and HLA in healthy donors. Assay: immunoSEQ multiplex PCR; the TCRdb copy retains only in-frame clones and omits some. Of 150,000 or so clones listed, roughly nine tenths are singletons. Material: PBMCs. The source of these receptors is a man between 18 and 35 years old in good health and CMV-seropositive. CDR3s include the opening cysteine and the closing phenylalanine or tryptophan. The D gene is left open where the match is weak. Rows may omit the clone size; those that give it use once, few, many or a size class.

j_call,clone_size,v_call,d_call,cdr3_aa,cdr3_nt
TRBJ2-7,-,TRBV6-5,TRBD1,CASSAYQGAHEQYF,TGTGCCAGCAGTGCGTATCAGGGGGCCCACGAGCAGTACTTC
TRBJ1-2,-,TRBV5-4,TRBD1,CASSQDPGGFYYGYTF,TGTGCCAGCAGCCAAGATCCAGGGGGCTTTTACTATGGCTACACCTTC
TRBJ1-1,-,TRBV7-9,-,CASRPPTGTEAFF,TGTGCCAGCAGGCCCCCGACGGGTACTGAAGCTTTCTTT
TRBJ1-2,-,TRBV5-4,-,CASSLGGQSYYGYTF,TGTGCCAGCAGCTTGGGAGGACAGTCCTACTATGGCTACACCTTC
TRBJ2-1,-,TRBV28,TRBD2,CASRPLAGAYNEQFF,TGTGCCAGCAGACCGCTAGCGGGGGCCTACAATGAGCAGTTCTTC
TRBJ2-2,-,TRBV4-2,TRBD1,CASSQEVKGQGVGELFF,TGTGCCAGCAGCCAAGAGGTGAAGGGACAGGGAGTAGGAGAGCTGTTTTTT
TRBJ1-2,few,TRBV13,TRBD1,CASSVYRGNYGYTF,TGTGCCAGCAGCGTCTACAGGGGGAACTATGGCTACACCTTC
TRBJ1-1,-,TRBV4-3,TRBD1,CASSQVGKQGDGAFF,TGCGCCAGCAGCCAAGTAGGAAAACAGGGGGACGGGGCTTTCTTT
TRBJ2-2,-,TRBV7-6,-,CASSFGGAGELFF,TGTGCCAGCAGCTTCGGAGGCGCCGGGGAGCTGTTTTTT
TRBJ2-7,-,TRBV9,TRBD2,CASSSGTSAYEQYF,TGTGCCAGCAGCTCCGGGACTAGCGCCTACGAGCAGTACTTC
TRBJ1-5,-,TRBV30,-,CAWSVRGQLNQPQHF,TGTGCCTGGAGTGTACGAGGCCAGCTCAATCAGCCCCAGCATTTT
TRBJ1-5,-,TRBV10-3,-,CAISEWRDNQPQHF,TGTGCCATCAGTGAGTGGCGGGATAATCAGCCCCAGCATTTT
TRBJ1-1,-,TRBV6-6,-,CASSREADLNTEAFF,TGTGCCAGCAGCCGGGAGGCGGATTTGAACACTGAAGCTTTCTTT
TRBJ2-3,-,TRBV27,-,CASYREGADTQYF,TGTGCCAGTTACAGGGAAGGGGCAGATACGCAGTATTTT
TRBJ1-2,-,TRBV7-9,-,CASSPEGGYGYTF,TGTGCCAGCAGCCCGGAAGGGGGTTATGGCTACACCTTC
TRBJ2-4,-,TRBV30,-,CAWSIPGSLAYTIQYF,TGTGCCTGGAGTATACCAGGCTCTTTGGCGTATACCATTCAGTACTTC
TRBJ2-1,-,TRBV9,TRBD1,CASSVDRGKDEQFF,TGTGCCAGCAGCGTAGACAGGGGGAAAGATGAGCAGTTCTTC
TRBJ2-7,-,TRBV6-5,-,CASSYGLSLYEQYF,TGTGCCAGCAGTTACGGACTATCCCTCTACGAGCAGTACTTC
TRBJ1-4,-,TRBV13,-,CASSPTAQGEKLFF,TGTGCCAGCAGCCCTACCGCTCAGGGGGAAAAACTGTTTTTT
TRBJ1-2,-,TRBV13,-,CASSLGRTGTPVF,TGTGCCAGCAGCCTAGGGCGAACAGGGACACCCGTCTTC
TRBJ2-2,-,TRBV7-7,-,CASSPGGLASTGELFF,TGTGCTAGCAGCCCAGGGGGGCTAGCATCCACCGGGGAGCTGTTTTTT
TRBJ2-1,-,TRBV11-2,-,CASSLDLPSSYNEQFF,TGTGCCAGCAGCTTAGATTTGCCGAGCTCCTACAATGAGCAGTTCTTC
TRBJ1-1,-,TRBV7-2,-,CASSTRQNTEAFF,TGTGCCAGCAGCACCAGACAGAACACTGAAGCTTTCTTT
TRBJ2-1,once,TRBV7-8,TRBD2,CASSVPTSGGVNEQFF,TGTGCCAGCAGCGTACCGACTAGCGGGGGGGTCAATGAGCAGTTCTTC
TRBJ2-7,few,TRBV9,-,CASSVGQTYEQYF,TGTGCCAGCAGCGTCGGACAGACCTACGAGCAGTACTTC
TRBJ2-7,-,TRBV4-1,TRBD1,CASSPGNPTGIYEQYF,TGCGCCAGCAGCCCAGGGAATCCGACAGGGATATACGAGCAGTACTTC
TRBJ2-7,-,TRBV6-5,-,CASSPGHLYEQYF,TGTGCCAGCAGTCCGGGACATCTATACGAGCAGTACTTC
TRBJ1-2,-,TRBV7-8,-,CASSLSPGKVYGYTF,TGTGCCAGCAGCTTAAGTCCAGGGAAAGTCTATGGCTACACCTTC
TRBJ1-4,-,TRBV28,-,CASGLTVAGEKLFF,TGTGCCAGCGGACTAACGGTCGCCGGGGAAAAACTGTTTTTT
TRBJ1-1,-,TRBV2,TRBD1,CATGAGGTEAFF,TGTGCCACCGGCGCAGGGGGGACTGAAGCTTTCTTT
TRBJ2-4,-,TRBV4-1,-,CASSPRQVLAKNIQYF,TGCGCCAGCAGCCCCAGACAGGTTCTAGCCAAAAACATTCAGTACTTC
TRBJ1-2,-,TRBV4-3,TRBD1,CASSLGGQVLRGYTF,TGCGCCAGCAGCCTCGGAGGACAGGTCCTTCGCGGCTACACCTTC
TRBJ1-1,-,TRBV6-6,-,CASSSTGLEAFF,TGTGCCAGCAGTTCGACAGGCCTAGAAGCTTTCTTT
TRBJ2-7,-,TRBV28,-,CASRGTRYEQYF,TGTGCCAGCAGAGGGACACGCTACGAGCAGTACTTC
TRBJ1-1,once,TRBV11-2,TRBD1,CASSLVGTVNTEAFF,TGTGCCAGCAGCTTAGTTGGGACAGTGAACACTGAAGCTTTCTTT